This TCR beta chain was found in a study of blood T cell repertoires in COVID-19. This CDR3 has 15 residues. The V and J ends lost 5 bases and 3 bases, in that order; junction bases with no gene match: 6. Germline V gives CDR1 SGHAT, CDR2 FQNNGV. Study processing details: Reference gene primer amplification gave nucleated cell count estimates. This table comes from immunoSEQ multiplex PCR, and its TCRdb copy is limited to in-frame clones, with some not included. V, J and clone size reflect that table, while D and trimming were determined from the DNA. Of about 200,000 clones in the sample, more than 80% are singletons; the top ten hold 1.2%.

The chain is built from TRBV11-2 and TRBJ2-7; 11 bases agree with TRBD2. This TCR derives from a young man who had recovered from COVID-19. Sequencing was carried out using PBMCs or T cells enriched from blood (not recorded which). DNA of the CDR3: TGTGCCAGCAGCCCAAGACTAGCGGGGATCTACGAGCAGTACTTC. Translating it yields CASSPRLAGIYEQYF.